This entry lists 5 T cell receptor beta chains sequenced from one sample in a study of spatial heterogeneity in lung cancer. TCRdb fed the 5' RACE reads into MiXCR, producing one record per CDR3 protein. The data show 36,000 or so distinct CDR3 sequences, with roughly 5.6% seen just once and more than 25% held by the top ten. This sample's time point: sample taken at primary tumor resection. Researchers sequenced whole RNA taken from tumor, nontumor lung or frozen PBMC without sorting. Material: PBMCs, obtained at surgery. These receptors originate from a female donor with early-stage non-small cell lung cancer.

This clonotype came up many times. This chain links TRBV7-6 with TRBJ2-6; D is undetermined. Germline V gives CDR1 SGHVS, CDR2 FNYEAQ. Trimming took 1 base from V and 0 from J, leaving 7 bases between them. The CDR3 is made up of 16 amino acids. The CDR3 DNA follows: TGTGCCAGCAGCTTAGTCTCCCGCTCTGGGGCCAACGTCCTGACTTTC. This encodes CASSLVSRSGANVLTF.

At least ten counts were recorded for this clonotype. The rearrangement joins TRBV6-6 to TRBJ1-5; 9 positions match TRBD1. The CDR3 has 14 amino acids. Germline lookup yields CDR1 MNHNY and CDR2 SVGAGI (reference sequence). V lost 7 bases to trimming and J lost 6 bases; unmatched junction nucleotides: 7. DNA for the CDR3: TGTGCCAGCACCTGGGACAGGGCGACTCAGCCCCAGCATTTT. Translating it yields CASTWDRATQPQHF.

In its sample, this clonotype was seen a few times. The chain carries TRBV6-1 and TRBJ2-7; a possible D gene is TRBD1 (6 bases). The germline CDR1 and CDR2 sequences are MNHNS and SASEGT. V was trimmed by 3 bases and J by 3 bases, leaving 24 bases between them. The CDR3 extends over 18 amino acids. In DNA form, the CDR3 reads TGTGCCAGCAGTGATTTAAGGGGGACGGCAGGGAGTATCTACGAGCAGTACTTC. Protein product: CASSDLRGTAGSIYEQYF.

Concerning this clonotype: One junction end disagrees with the germline gene, perhaps due to a read error. This chain uses TRBV20-1 with TRBJ2-7; 8 bases align to TRBD2. The V gene's germline CDR1 is DFQATT and CDR2 SNEGSKA (reference sequence). The CDR3 extends over 15 amino acids. The CDR3 loop is CSARAASGQLYGQYF. CDR3 nucleotides: TGCAGTGCTAGAGCTGCTAGCGGGCAACTCTACGGGCAGTACTTC.

This clonotype was seen a few times. The chain joins TRBV5-1 to TRBJ2-5, with D possibly being TRBD1 or TRBD2 (5 bases each). Germline V gene sequence: CDR1 SGHRS, CDR2 YFSETQ. The V and J ends lost 4 bases and 5 bases respectively, with 9 bases between them. The CDR3 runs 12 residues. The CDR3 DNA is TGCGCCAGCAGCGGGGGTTTCGAGACCCAGTACTTC. This translates into CASSGGFETQYF.